This T cell receptor (beta chain) came from a study of cytomegalovirus exposure and HLA in healthy donors. V lost 3 bases to trimming and J lost 5 bases, with 3 bases between them. CDR1 and CDR2 (germline): SGDLS, YYNGEE. The CDR3 length is 12 residues. With 60 Vbeta and 13 Jbeta primers, the PCR was carried out. Using immunoSEQ multiplex PCR, the repertoire was profiled, and TCRdb retains in-frame clones only, with some absent. Among about 160,000 clones listed, 65% to 85% were seen once. The source is a woman aged 25-40 years in good health and CMV-seropositive. The sequencing sample was made of PBMCs. The chain couples TRBV9 to TRBJ2-6, with D unclear. CDR3 in amino acids: CASSARANVLTF. CDR3 DNA: TGTGCCAGCAGCGCTAGGGCCAACGTCCTGACTTTC.